Each of the 3 T cell receptor beta chains below was sequenced from the same sample in a study of Ad26.COV2.S vaccination and SARS-CoV-2 variants (dated by TCRdb to the early 2020s). Library generation was performed with the immunoSEQ multiplex PCR assay. TCRdb obtained this table from immuneACCESS and retained in-frame rearrangements with V and J assigned. These tables miss some clones; where compared with another copy, unresolved V genes account for less than half of the shortfall, and the remainder is unexplained. The sample data list 400,000 to 450,000 clones, and approximately 92% of these were observed just once. 9.5% to 15% of the sample goes to the ten largest clones. This specimen's treatment or condition label, interpreted: 19 received Ad26.COV2.S at low or high dose, single or two shots; roughly five received placebo; per-sample allocation not given. Repertoires of vaccine and placebo recipients were sequenced from samples taken on day 63 after the first injection.

This specimen was peripheral blood, taken in a trial of Ad26.COV2.S vaccine versus placebo. The origin of the receptors is a person aged 18-60 years who received the Ad26.COV2.S COVID-19 vaccine or a placebo.

CDR3 residues: CASSPELGTSGSSYEQYF. DNA for the CDR3: TGTGCCAGCAGCCCCGAGCTGGGGACTAGCGGATCCTCCTACGAGCAGTACTTC. The V and J genes are TRBV11-2 and TRBJ2-7, with 11 bases that match TRBD2. Germline V CDR1 and CDR2: SGHAT, FQNNGV. The V and J ends lost 5 bases and 0 bases, in that order; junction bases with no gene match: 12. The CDR3 contains 18 residues. The full variable domain, with the rest looked up from reference TRBV11-2 and TRBJ2-7, is EAGVAQSPRYKIIEKRQSVAFWCNPISGHATLYWYQQILGQGPKLLIQFQNNGVVDDSQLPKDRFSAERLKGVDSTLKIQPAKLEDSAVYLCASSPELGTSGSSYEQYFGPGTRLTVT.

This clone occurred a few times. The rearrangement uses TRBV5-4 and TRBJ2-7, with D perhaps matching TRBD1 (6 bases). CDR1 SGHNT and CDR2 YYREEE come from the germline V gene (reference sequence). CDR3 length equals 12 residues. Deletions cut 5 bases from V and 7 bases from J, with 13 bases between. The CDR3 DNA sequence: TGTGCCAGCAGTTTGAGAGGGGGAGAGCAGTACTTC. It translates to CASSLRGGEQYF.

The rearrangement uses TRBV11-3 and TRBJ2-5, with D unclear. This CDR3 contains 13 residues. Trimming removed 5 bases from V and 5 bases from J, with 12 bases in between. From germline, CDR1 is SGHNT and CDR2 YENEEA. In DNA, the CDR3 is TGTGCCAGCAGCGGATCTCTCGGGGAGACCCAGTACTTC. This sequence encodes CASSGSLGETQYF.